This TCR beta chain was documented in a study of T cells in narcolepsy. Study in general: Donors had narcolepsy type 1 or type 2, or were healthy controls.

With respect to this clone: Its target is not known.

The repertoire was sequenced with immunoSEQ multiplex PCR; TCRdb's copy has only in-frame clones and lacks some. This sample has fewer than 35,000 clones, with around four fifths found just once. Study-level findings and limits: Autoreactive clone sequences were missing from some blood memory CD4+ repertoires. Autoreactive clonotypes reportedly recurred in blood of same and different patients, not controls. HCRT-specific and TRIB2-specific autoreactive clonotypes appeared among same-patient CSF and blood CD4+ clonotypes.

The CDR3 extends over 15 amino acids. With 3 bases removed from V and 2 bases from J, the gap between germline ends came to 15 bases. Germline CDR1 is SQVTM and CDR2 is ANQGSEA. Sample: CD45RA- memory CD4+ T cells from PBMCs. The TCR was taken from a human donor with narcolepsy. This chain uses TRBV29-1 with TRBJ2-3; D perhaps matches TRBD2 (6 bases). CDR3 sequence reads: CSVEWTGLITDTQYF. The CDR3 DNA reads TGCAGCGTTGAGTGGACGGGACTGATCACAGATACGCAGTATTTT.